A selection of T cell receptor beta chains follows, all from one sample in a study of cytomegalovirus exposure and HLA in healthy donors. TCRdb keeps only in-frame clones here, not all; method: immunoSEQ multiplex PCR. The sample table includes approximately 100,000 clones. Sequencing was done on a sample of PBMCs. The receptors derive from a man aged 50-60 years in good health and CMV-seronegative. CDR3s include the opening cysteine and the closing phenylalanine or tryptophan. Fields, in order: V gene, J gene, CDR3 protein.

v_gene: TRBV2
j_gene: TRBJ2-7
CDR3aa: CASNPGYEQYF

v_gene: TRBV7-6
j_gene: TRBJ2-5
CDR3aa: CASSLRPQGRETQYF

v_gene: TRBV19
j_gene: TRBJ1-5
CDR3aa: CASSIDRGGQPQHF

v_gene: TRBV9
j_gene: TRBJ2-7
CDR3aa: CASSGETSGGPYEQYF

v_gene: TRBV7-3
j_gene: TRBJ2-1
CDR3aa: CASSSLAGAHNEQFF

v_gene: TRBV7-2
j_gene: TRBJ2-3
CDR3aa: CASSYLAGGWGDTQYF

v_gene: TRBV9
j_gene: TRBJ2-7
CDR3aa: CASSEQAGSKLRGQYF

v_gene: TRBV19
j_gene: TRBJ2-1
CDR3aa: CASSMGLVSYNEQFF

v_gene: TRBV5-4
j_gene: TRBJ1-2
CDR3aa: CASSAGAGSNYGYTF

v_gene: TRBV25-1
j_gene: TRBJ1-6
CDR3aa: CASSDSGTGSYSPLHF

v_gene: TRBV7-2
j_gene: TRBJ2-1
CDR3aa: CASSLEGTSGRFYNEQFF

v_gene: TRBV2
j_gene: TRBJ1-1
CDR3aa: CASSELGQLNTEAFF

v_gene: TRBV28
j_gene: TRBJ1-1
CDR3aa: CASLEPGQGGAEAFF

v_gene: TRBV5-1
j_gene: TRBJ1-4
CDR3aa: CASSPGSQAREKLFF

v_gene: TRBV9
j_gene: TRBJ1-2
CDR3aa: CASSVVGGAGGYTF

v_gene: TRBV4-1
j_gene: TRBJ2-7
CDR3aa: CASSQDGTGGYEQYF

v_gene: TRBV6-5
j_gene: TRBJ2-7
CDR3aa: CASSYMDRGYEQYF

v_gene: TRBV30
j_gene: TRBJ2-3
CDR3aa: CAWRGPDTQYF

v_gene: TRBV7-2
j_gene: TRBJ2-7
CDR3aa: CASSFSRSGREKYEQYF

v_gene: TRBV27
j_gene: TRBJ1-1
CDR3aa: CASRNTGNTEAFF

v_gene: TRBV27
j_gene: TRBJ1-1
CDR3aa: CASSLLGGNTEAFF

v_gene: TRBV5-4
j_gene: TRBJ1-1
CDR3aa: CASSLVSGHKGEAFF

v_gene: TRBV2
j_gene: TRBJ1-2
CDR3aa: CASSARDRLTGYTF

v_gene: TRBV5-1
j_gene: TRBJ2-2
CDR3aa: CASSFPGGGTGELFF

v_gene: TRBV18
j_gene: TRBJ2-1
CDR3aa: CASSRPLAQHNEQFF

v_gene: TRBV5-4
j_gene: TRBJ2-1
CDR3aa: CASSDPSGGNEQFF

v_gene: TRBV27
j_gene: TRBJ1-4
CDR3aa: CASSAQGSEKLFF

v_gene: TRBV4-3
j_gene: TRBJ2-1
CDR3aa: CASSRTSGHNEQFF

v_gene: TRBV6-5
j_gene: TRBJ1-6
CDR3aa: CASSYSGHNSPLHF

v_gene: TRBV5-1
j_gene: TRBJ1-2
CDR3aa: CASSLVSGGDGYTF

v_gene: TRBV11-3
j_gene: TRBJ1-1
CDR3aa: CASSLHMNTEAFF

v_gene: TRBV5-1
j_gene: TRBJ2-3
CDR3aa: CASSLSSGGLSSTDTQYF

v_gene: TRBV5-1
j_gene: TRBJ2-1
CDR3aa: CASSSSPSSYNEQFF

v_gene: TRBV2
j_gene: TRBJ1-2
CDR3aa: CATYGGGAHGYTF

v_gene: TRBV19
j_gene: TRBJ1-2
CDR3aa: CASLWGRSYTF

v_gene: TRBV5-5
j_gene: TRBJ2-7
CDR3aa: CASSLGPQGIGEQYF

v_gene: TRBV28
j_gene: TRBJ1-6
CDR3aa: CASSLTQRRSYNSPLHF

v_gene: TRBV4-1
j_gene: TRBJ2-5
CDR3aa: CASSQGRAGNQETQYF

v_gene: TRBV9
j_gene: TRBJ2-7
CDR3aa: CASSVGSGGGYEQYF

v_gene: TRBV4-1
j_gene: TRBJ1-1
CDR3aa: CASSQPDRPNTEAFF

v_gene: TRBV4-2
j_gene: TRBJ2-7
CDR3aa: CASSQGGGFYEQYF

v_gene: TRBV6-6
j_gene: TRBJ2-7
CDR3aa: CASSTTGGSSYEQYF

v_gene: TRBV20-1
j_gene: TRBJ2-4
CDR3aa: CSARQKNIQYF

v_gene: TRBV4-2
j_gene: TRBJ2-1
CDR3aa: CASSHPGNEQFF

v_gene: TRBV5-1
j_gene: TRBJ2-7
CDR3aa: CASRWTSGGYEQYF

v_gene: TRBV27
j_gene: TRBJ2-7
CDR3aa: CASTGKNSYEQYF

v_gene: TRBV12-5
j_gene: TRBJ2-1
CDR3aa: CASVWRAGYNEQFF

v_gene: TRBV27
j_gene: TRBJ1-1
CDR3aa: CASRTERHTEAFF

v_gene: TRBV19
j_gene: TRBJ1-5
CDR3aa: CASSISTGDQPQHF